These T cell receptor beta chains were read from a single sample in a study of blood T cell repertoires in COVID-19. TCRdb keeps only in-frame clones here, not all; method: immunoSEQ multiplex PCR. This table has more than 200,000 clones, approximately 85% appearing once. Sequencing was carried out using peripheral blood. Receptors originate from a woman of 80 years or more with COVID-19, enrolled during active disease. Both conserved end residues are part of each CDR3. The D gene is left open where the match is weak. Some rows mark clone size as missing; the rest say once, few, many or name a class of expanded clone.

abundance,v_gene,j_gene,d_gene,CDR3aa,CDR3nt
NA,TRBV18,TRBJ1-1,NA,CASSPPTDTEAFF,TGTGCCAGCTCACCCCCGACTGACACTGAAGCTTTCTTT
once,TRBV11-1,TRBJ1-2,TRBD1,CASSTGQGGKGGYTF,TGTGCCAGCAGCACCGGACAGGGGGGAAAGGGTGGCTACACCTTC
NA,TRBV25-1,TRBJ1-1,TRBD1,CASSSGGLNTEAFF,TGTGCCAGCAGTTCAGGGGGCTTGAACACTGAAGCTTTCTTT
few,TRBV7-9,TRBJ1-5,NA,CASSLSGGRGNQPQHF,TGTGCCAGCAGCTTATCCGGGGGAAGGGGCAATCAGCCCCAGCATTTT
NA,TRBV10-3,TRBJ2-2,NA,CAILEAEPGELFF,TGTGCCATCTTAGAGGCTGAGCCCGGGGAGCTGTTTTTT
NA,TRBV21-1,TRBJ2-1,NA,CASTRLASSSYNEQFF,TGTGCCAGCACTCGACTAGCGTCTTCCTCCTACAATGAGCAGTTCTTC
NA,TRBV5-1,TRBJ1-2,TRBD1,CASSSGQGYGYTF,TGCGCCAGCAGCTCAGGACAGGGCTATGGCTACACCTTC
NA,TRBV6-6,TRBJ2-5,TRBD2,CASSRSGGDWETQYF,TGTGCCAGCAGCCGTAGCGGGGGGGATTGGGAGACCCAGTACTTC
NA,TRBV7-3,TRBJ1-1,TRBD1,CASSGDRGTEAFF,TGTGCCAGCAGCGGAGACAGGGGGACTGAAGCTTTCTTT
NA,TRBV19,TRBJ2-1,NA,CASSPGVGEQFF,TGTGCCAGTAGTCCGGGAGTAGGCGAGCAGTTCTTC
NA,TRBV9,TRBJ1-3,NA,CASSVGGFSGNTIYF,TGTGCCAGCAGCGTAGGCGGTTTCTCTGGAAACACCATATATTTT
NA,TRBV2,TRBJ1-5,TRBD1,CASSLGQGNQPQHF,TGTGCCAGCAGCCTGGGACAGGGCAATCAGCCCCAGCATTTT
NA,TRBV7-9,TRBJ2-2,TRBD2,CASSYKLAGNTGELFF,TGTGCCAGCAGCTATAAGTTAGCGGGAAACACCGGGGAGCTGTTTTTT
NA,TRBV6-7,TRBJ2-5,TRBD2,CASSLLAGGPVETQYF,TGTGCCAGCAGTCTACTAGCGGGAGGGCCCGTAGAGACCCAGTACTTC
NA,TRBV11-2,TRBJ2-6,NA,CASSLVAGPGIF,TGTGCCAGCAGCTTAGTCGCGGGCCCGGGCATTTTC
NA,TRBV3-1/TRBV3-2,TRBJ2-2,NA,CASSHSGENTGELFF,TGTGCCAGCAGCCACTCCGGGGAAAACACCGGGGAGCTGTTTTTT
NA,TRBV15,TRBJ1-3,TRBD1,CATSRGQGSGNTIYF,TGTGCCACCAGCAGAGGACAGGGCTCTGGAAACACCATATATTTT
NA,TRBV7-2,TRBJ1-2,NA,CASSLSVGDYGYTF,TGTGCCAGCAGTTTGTCGGTAGGGGACTATGGCTACACCTTC
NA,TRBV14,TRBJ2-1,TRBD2,CASSRKTSGAYNEQFF,TGTGCCAGCAGCCGAAAGACTAGCGGGGCCTACAATGAGCAGTTCTTC
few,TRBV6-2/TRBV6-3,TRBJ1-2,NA,CASSSLRVLYGYTF,TGTGCCAGCAGTAGCTTACGGGTTCTCTATGGCTACACCTTC
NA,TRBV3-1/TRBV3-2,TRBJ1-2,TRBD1,CASSQGLDRSGGYTF,TGTGCCAGCAGCCAAGGTCTGGACAGGTCGGGGGGCTACACCTTC
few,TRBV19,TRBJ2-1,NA,CASSNRGSAYNEQFF,TGTGCCAGTAGCAATAGGGGATCAGCCTACAATGAGCAGTTCTTC
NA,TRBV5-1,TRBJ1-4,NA,CASSLNRGEKLFF,TGCGCCAGCAGCTTAAACCGGGGGGAAAAACTGTTTTTT
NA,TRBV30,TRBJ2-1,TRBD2,CAWRLAGGNEQFF,TGTGCCTGGAGGTTAGCGGGGGGGAATGAGCAGTTCTTC
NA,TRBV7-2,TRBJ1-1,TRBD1,CASSSGTAVAFF,TGTGCCAGCAGCTCTGGGACAGCCGTAGCTTTCTTT
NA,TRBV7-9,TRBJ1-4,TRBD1,CASSADRAGEKLFF,TGTGCCAGCAGCGCCGACAGGGCGGGTGAAAAACTGTTTTTT
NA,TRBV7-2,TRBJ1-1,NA,CASSLTGITEAFF,TGTGCCAGCAGCTTAACGGGAATCACTGAAGCTTTCTTT
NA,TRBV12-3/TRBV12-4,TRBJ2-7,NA,CASRRLDSYEQYF,TGTGCCAGCAGAAGACTAGACTCCTACGAGCAGTACTTC
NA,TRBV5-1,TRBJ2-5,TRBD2,CASSFSGGEETQYF,TGCGCCAGCAGCTTTAGCGGGGGGGAAGAGACCCAGTACTTC
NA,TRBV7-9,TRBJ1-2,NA,CASSFATRNGYTF,TGTGCCAGCAGCTTTGCGACGAGGAATGGCTACACCTTC